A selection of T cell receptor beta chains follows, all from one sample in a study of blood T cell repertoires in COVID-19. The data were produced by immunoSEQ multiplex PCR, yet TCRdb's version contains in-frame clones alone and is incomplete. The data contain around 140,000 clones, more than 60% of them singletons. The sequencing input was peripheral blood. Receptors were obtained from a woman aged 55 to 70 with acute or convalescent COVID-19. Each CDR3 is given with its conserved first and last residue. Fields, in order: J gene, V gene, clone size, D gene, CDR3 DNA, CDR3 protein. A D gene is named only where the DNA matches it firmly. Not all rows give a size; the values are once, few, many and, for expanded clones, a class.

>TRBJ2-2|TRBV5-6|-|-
TGTGCCAGCAGCTCAGACATTAAACAGGGAACTCCACTCGGGGAGCTGTTTTTT
CASSSDIKQGTPLGELFF
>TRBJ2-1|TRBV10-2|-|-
TGCGCCAGCAGTGAAACCTCGTCACTCTACAATGAGCAGTTCTTC
CASSETSSLYNEQFF
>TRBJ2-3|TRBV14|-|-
TGTGCCAGCAGCCTGGAGACGGGAGTTCGCACAGATACGCAGTATTTT
CASSLETGVRTDTQYF
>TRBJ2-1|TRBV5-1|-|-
TGCGCCAGCAGCTCCCAGCCCGGGAGTAGGTCCTACAATGAGCAGTTCTTC
CASSSQPGSRSYNEQFF
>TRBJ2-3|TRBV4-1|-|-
TGCGCCAGCAGCCAAGAGGACGTAAGCGGGCTGACGCAGTATTTT
CASSQEDVSGLTQYF
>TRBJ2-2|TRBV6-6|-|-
TGTGCCAGCAGGTTGAGCGAATCGGGCGGGGAGCTGTTTTTT
CASRLSESGGELFF
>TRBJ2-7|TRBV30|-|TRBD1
TGTGCCTGGAGTGGAGGACAGGGTTACGAGCAGTACTTC
CAWSGGQGYEQYF
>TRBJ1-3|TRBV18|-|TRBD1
TGTGCCAGCTCAGGGGACAGGGAGGCCGGAAACACCATATATTTT
CASSGDREAGNTIYF
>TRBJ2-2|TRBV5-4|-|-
TGTGCCAGCAGCGGGGAGCAAAAACAAGGGAACCGGGAGCTGTTTTTT
CASSGEQKQGNRELFF
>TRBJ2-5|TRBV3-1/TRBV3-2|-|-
TGTGCCAGCAGCCAAGGCTTTGGCGGCACCCGACGGGAGACCCAGTACTTC
CASSQGFGGTRRETQYF
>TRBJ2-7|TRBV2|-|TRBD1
TGTGCCAGCAGTGGGGGACAGGGGGTGTTGTACGAGCAGTACTTC
CASSGGQGVLYEQYF
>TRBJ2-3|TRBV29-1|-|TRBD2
TGCAGCGTTTTTGAGCGGGGGCCCACAGATACGCAGTATTTT
CSVFERGPTDTQYF
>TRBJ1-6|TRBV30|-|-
TGTGCCTGGAGTGTCGGTGGGGAGGGTTCACCCCTCCACTTT
CAWSVGGEGSPLHF
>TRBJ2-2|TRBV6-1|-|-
TGTGCCAGCAGTGAAGGGTCCCTAGTGACCGGGGAGCTGTTTTTT
CASSEGSLVTGELFF
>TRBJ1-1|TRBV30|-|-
TGTGCCTGGAGTGGTCAGGCCGTGAACACTGAAGCTTTCTTT
CAWSGQAVNTEAFF
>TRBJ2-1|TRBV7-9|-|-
TGTGCCAGCAGCTGGGACTTGAGCTCCTACAATGAGCAGTTCTTC
CASSWDLSSYNEQFF
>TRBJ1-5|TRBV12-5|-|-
TGTGCTAGTGGCTCCTCAGGGGTCCCTAATCAGCCCCAGCATTTT
CASGSSGVPNQPQHF
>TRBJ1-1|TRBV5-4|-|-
TGTGCCAGCAGCTTGGATCGGGGTGGTACAGCTTTCTTT
CASSLDRGGTAFF
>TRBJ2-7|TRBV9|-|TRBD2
TGTGCCAGCAGCCCGGGAGGGGGGGGCTACGAGCAGTACTTC
CASSPGGGGYEQYF
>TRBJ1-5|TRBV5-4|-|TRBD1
TGTGCCAGCAGCCAACAGGGGGCTCGCAATCAGCCCCAGCATTTT
CASSQQGARNQPQHF
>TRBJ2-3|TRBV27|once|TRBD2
TGTGCCAGCAGTTTATTTTCTAGCGGGAGTACCTTCAGCACAGATACGCAGTATTTT
CASSLFSSGSTFSTDTQYF
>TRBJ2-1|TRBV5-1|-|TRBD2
TGCGCCAGCAGCTTAGCGGGAGGCCTCACCTTTAGCTCCTACAATGAGCAGTTCTTC
CASSLAGGLTFSSYNEQFF
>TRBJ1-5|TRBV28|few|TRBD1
TGTGCCAGCAGTAAATTGCAGGGGGCGGCTCAGCCCCAGCATTTT
CASSKLQGAAQPQHF
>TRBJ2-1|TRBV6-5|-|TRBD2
TGTGCCAGCAGGGGGAGTAGCGGGTTCACCGGTGAGCAGTTCTTC
CASRGSSGFTGEQFF
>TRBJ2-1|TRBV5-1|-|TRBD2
TGCGCCAGCAGCCCGTTGACTAGCGGGAGATCCGCCTACAATGAGCAGTTCTTC
CASSPLTSGRSAYNEQFF
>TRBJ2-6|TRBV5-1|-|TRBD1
TGCGCCAGCAGCTTGGGACAGGGGGCTCTATCTGGGGCCAACGTCCTGACTTTC
CASSLGQGALSGANVLTF
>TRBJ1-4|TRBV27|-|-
TGTGCCAGCAGTTCTCCTGGCGGGAGACACGAACTGTTTTTT
CASSSPGGRHELFF
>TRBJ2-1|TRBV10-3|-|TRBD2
TGTGCCATCAGTGAGTTAGCTAGCGGGAGGGCCGGGAATGAGCAGTTCTTC
CAISELASGRAGNEQFF